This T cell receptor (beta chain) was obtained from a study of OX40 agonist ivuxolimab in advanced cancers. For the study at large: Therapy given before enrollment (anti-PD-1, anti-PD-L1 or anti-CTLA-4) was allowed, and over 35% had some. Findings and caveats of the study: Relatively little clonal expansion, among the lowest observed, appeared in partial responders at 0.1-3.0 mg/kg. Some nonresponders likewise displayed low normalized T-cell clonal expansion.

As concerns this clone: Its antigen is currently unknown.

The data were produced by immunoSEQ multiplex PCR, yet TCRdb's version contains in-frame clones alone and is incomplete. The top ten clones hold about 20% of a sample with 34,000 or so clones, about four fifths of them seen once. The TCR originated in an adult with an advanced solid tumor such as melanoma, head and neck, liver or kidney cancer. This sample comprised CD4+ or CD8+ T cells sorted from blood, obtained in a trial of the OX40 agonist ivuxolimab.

The CDR3 sequence: CASGPSGGAYEQYF. CDR3 nucleotide sequence: TGTGCCAGCGGACCCTCCGGGGGAGCCTACGAGCAGTACTTC. V usage is TRBV28 and J usage is TRBJ2-7; D possibly corresponds to TRBD2 (6 bases). CDR1 is MDHEN, CDR2 SYDVKM, per germline. The CDR3 runs to 14 residues. V lost 8 bases to trimming and J lost 2 bases, with 16 bases between them.